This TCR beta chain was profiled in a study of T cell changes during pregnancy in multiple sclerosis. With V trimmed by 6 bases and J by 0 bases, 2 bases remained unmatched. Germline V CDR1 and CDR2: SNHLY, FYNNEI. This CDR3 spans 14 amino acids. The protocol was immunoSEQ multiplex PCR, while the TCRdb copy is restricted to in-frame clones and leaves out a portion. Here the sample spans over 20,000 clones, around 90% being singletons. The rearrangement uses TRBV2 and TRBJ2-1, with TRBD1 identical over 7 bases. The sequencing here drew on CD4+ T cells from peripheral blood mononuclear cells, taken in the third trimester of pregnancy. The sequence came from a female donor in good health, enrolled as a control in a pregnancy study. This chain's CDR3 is CASRGDSSYNEQFF. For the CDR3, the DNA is TGTGCCAGCAGGGGGGACAGCTCCTACAATGAGCAGTTCTTC.